The 19 T cell receptor beta chains presented below share a single source sample, sequenced in a study of T cell responses to AZD1222 COVID-19 vaccine. Data came from immunoSEQ multiplex PCR; TCRdb stores just in-frame clones and leaves some out. The sample holds approximately 120,000 clones, around 87% seen once. The material was peripheral blood, obtained on day 0 of AZD1222 vaccination. The receptor set was obtained from an adult in good health.

V gene TRBV6-4 combines with J gene TRBJ1-5; 9 positions match TRBD1. The CDR3 is 17 amino acids. J gave up 1 base and V 3 bases, and 7 bases lay outside the gene matches. Germline assignment: CDR1 MRHNA and CDR2 SNTAGT. The CDR3 region has the DNA TGTGCCAGCAGTGAACAGGGGGCGCCTAGGAGCAATCAGCCCCAGCATTTT. Its translation: CASSEQGAPRSNQPQHF.

The genes are TRBV28 and TRBJ2-7; 8 bases map to TRBD1. V lost 5 bases and J lost 3; bases outside the gene matches: 9. The CDR3 spans 15 residues. CDR1 is MDHEN and CDR2 is SYDVKM in the germline V gene. The CDR3 loop is CASSPYHGQGYEQYF. The CDR3 bases are TGTGCCAGCAGTCCATATCACGGACAGGGCTACGAGCAGTACTTC.

CDR3 in DNA: TGTGCCAGCAGCTTGAGTGGCCAGGGGGGGTATGGCTACACCTTC. It yields the protein CASSLSGQGGYGYTF. The chain employs TRBV5-4 and TRBJ1-2; 7 nucleotides line up with TRBD1. CDR3 length: 15 amino acids. V lost 1 base, J lost 5 bases, and 8 bases stayed unmatched. CDR1 and CDR2 (germline): SGHNT, YYREEE (reference sequence). Supplemented by reference TRBV5-4 and TRBJ1-2, the full variable domain reads ETGVTQSPTHLIKTRGQQVTLRCSSQSGHNTVSWYQQALGQGPQFIFQYYREEENGRGNFPPRFSGLQFPNYSSELNVNALELDDSALYLCASSLSGQGGYGYTFGSGTRLTVV.

This clone was counted once. The chain uses TRBV5-6 and TRBJ1-5, with D perhaps matching TRBD1 (5 bases). This CDR3 spans 15 amino acids. V was trimmed by 4 bases and J by 5 bases, leaving 16 bases between them. Germline CDR1 SGHDT, CDR2 YYEEEE. The CDR3 nucleotides read TGTGCCAGCAGCATGGAAGGGGAGGCCTATCAGCCCCAGCATTTT. Residues: CASSMEGEAYQPQHF.

The chain joins TRBV25-1 to TRBJ2-5; D gene unclear. V was shortened by 1 base and J by 4 bases, with 1 base between the two germline ends. Germline V gene sequence: CDR1 MGHDK, CDR2 SYGVNS. This CDR3 region has 11 residues. In nucleotides, the CDR3 is TGTGCCAGCAGTGAATTAGAGACCCAGTACTTC. Protein sequence: CASSELETQYF.

The DNA for the CDR3 is TGTGCCAGCAGTTCCCACTGGCGGAACAATGAGCAGTTCTTC. Translated: CASSSHWRNNEQFF. The chain carries TRBV27 and TRBJ2-1, with D unresolved. CDR1 MNHEY and CDR2 SMNVEV come from the germline V gene (reference sequence). The length of the CDR3 is 14 residues. V was pared by 4 bases and J by 5 bases, with 12 bases between.

This chain joins TRBV4-1 and TRBJ2-2; D may be TRBD2 (7 bases). Trimming left V 3 bases short and J 7 bases short, with 24 bases between. Germline lookup yields CDR1 MGHRA and CDR2 YSYEKL. The CDR3 extends over 18 amino acids. CDR3 loop: CASSQSLPSGVGGGELFF. CDR3 bases: TGCGCCAGCAGCCAGAGTCTCCCTAGCGGAGTAGGGGGCGGGGAGCTGTTTTTT.

This clone came up once. The gene calls are TRBV18 and TRBJ2-3; unclear D gene. Trimming cost V 0 bases and J 5 bases, with 15 bases left between them. Looked up from germline, CDR1 is KGHSH and CDR2 is LQKENI. The CDR3 loop spans 16 amino acids. For the CDR3, the DNA is TGTGCCAGCTCACCACCTATAGTCCGGTCGGTAGATACGCAGTATTTT. Its translation is CASSPPIVRSVDTQYF.

Comments on this clone: This sample also contains other DNA sequences that code for the same CDR3. The chain has TRBV12-3 or TRBV12-4 and TRBJ1-5; D is unresolved. V was cut by 2 bases and J by 4 bases, with 6 bases left in between. This CDR3 has 13 residues. The CDR3 bases are TGTGCCAGCAGTTTAACAGAAAATCAGCCCCAGCATTTT. This gives the protein CASSLTENQPQHF.

This chain joins TRBV7-8 and TRBJ2-2, with 7 bases identical to TRBD2. This CDR3 region has 14 residues. CDR1 is SGHVS, CDR2 FQNEAQ, per germline. The trim removed 5 bases at V and 4 bases at J, leaving 4 bases unmatched. CDR3 nucleotides: TGTGCCAGCAGCCGAGGGAGGGGCACCGGGGAGCTGTTTTTT. This encodes CASSRGRGTGELFF.

V gene TRBV11-2 combines with J gene TRBJ1-2; 8 bases fit TRBD1. V lost 4 bases and J lost 0; bases outside the gene matches: 1. Germline-derived CDR1 and CDR2 are SGHAT and FQNNGV. CDR3 length: 14 residues. The DNA of the CDR3 is TGTGCCAGCAGCTCGGGACAGGCTAACTATGGCTACACCTTC. Amino acids: CASSSGQANYGYTF. The full variable domain, rest sourced from reference TRBV11-2 and TRBJ1-2, is EAGVAQSPRYKIIEKRQSVAFWCNPISGHATLYWYQQILGQGPKLLIQFQNNGVVDDSQLPKDRFSAERLKGVDSTLKIQPAKLEDSAVYLCASSSGQANYGYTFGSGTRLTVV.

This rearrangement joins TRBV5-4 to TRBJ1-3; TRBD1 is a possible D gene (5 bases). The germline CDR1 and CDR2 sequences are SGHNT and YYREEE (reference sequence). This CDR3 contains 14 residues. V lost 4 bases and J lost 3, with 11 bases in between. The CDR3 reads CASSLPGVGNTIYF. The CDR3 DNA is TGTGCCAGCAGCCTCCCGGGGGTTGGAAACACCATATATTTT. Together with reference TRBV5-4 and TRBJ1-3, the CDR3 gives the full variable domain: ETGVTQSPTHLIKTRGQQVTLRCSSQSGHNTVSWYQQALGQGPQFIFQYYREEENGRGNFPPRFSGLQFPNYSSELNVNALELDDSALYLCASSLPGVGNTIYFGEGSWLTVV.

V gene TRBV4-2 combines with J gene TRBJ2-3, with 12 nucleotides matching TRBD2. Germline trimming cut 4 bases from V and 5 bases from J; bases unmatched to any gene: 4. Germline loops: CDR1 LGHNA, CDR2 YNFKEQ. This CDR3 comprises 15 residues. CDR3 in amino acids: CASSPSGRAKDTQYF. The CDR3 DNA sequence: TGTGCCAGCAGCCCTAGCGGGAGGGCCAAAGATACGCAGTATTTT.

The rearrangement links TRBV2 to TRBJ2-3; D is uncertain. This CDR3 is 14 amino acids long. CDR1 and CDR2 (germline): SNHLY, FYNNEI. The V and J ends lost 4 bases and 0 bases respectively, with 8 bases between them. The CDR3 DNA follows: TGTGCCAGCAGTGTAGGCGGAAGCACAGATACGCAGTATTTT. Translating it yields CASSVGGSTDTQYF.

The rearrangement joins TRBV19 to TRBJ1-1; D remains ambiguous. Germline CDR1 is LNHDA and CDR2 is SQIVND (reference sequence). Trimming shortened V by 11 bases and J by 8 bases, and 15 bases separated the two germline ends. CDR3 size: 11 residues. In nucleotides, the CDR3 is TGTGCCTGTAACACCCGACAAGAAGCTTTCTTT. It yields the protein CACNTRQEAFF.

The chain joins TRBV28 to TRBJ1-2; 7 nucleotides match TRBD1. V trimming: 5 bases; J trimming: 8 bases; junction bases outside the gene matches: 11. The V gene's germline CDR1 is MDHEN and CDR2 SYDVKM. This CDR3 spans 14 amino acids. The CDR3 is CASSEDRYFSGYTF. The CDR3 region has the DNA TGTGCCAGCAGTGAGGACAGGTACTTTTCCGGCTACACCTTC.

The chain has TRBV27 and TRBJ1-1, with 9 bases identical to TRBD1. This CDR3 comprises 15 residues. Per the germline V gene, CDR1 is MNHEY and CDR2 is SMNVEV (reference sequence). V was clipped by 5 bases and J by 6 bases; unmatched bases: 10. CDR3 sequence: CASSKIGTGKAEAFF. In DNA form, the CDR3 reads TGTGCCAGCAGTAAAATAGGGACAGGGAAGGCTGAAGCTTTCTTT.

CDR3 bases: TGCGCCAGCAGCACGGAGGGGGGGTATAATTCACCCCTCCACTTT. This sequence encodes CASSTEGGYNSPLHF. The rearrangement joins TRBV5-1 to TRBJ1-6; possible D gene TRBD1, 6 bases. Germline CDR1 reads SGHRS; CDR2 reads YFSETQ. The V and J ends lost 4 bases and 4 bases respectively, with 12 bases between them. CDR3 size: 15 residues.

This clone was recorded only once. The CDR3 coding sequence is TGCGCCAGCAGCTTGGGAGGGGGAGACAAAAAGCAGTTCTTC. Translating gives CASSLGGGDKKQFF. The chain carries TRBV5-1 and TRBJ2-1; D perhaps matches TRBD1 (6 bases). Trimming cost V 0 bases and J 11 bases, with 15 bases left between them. Germline-derived CDR1 and CDR2 are SGHRS and YFSETQ. This CDR3 has 14 residues.